The 5 T cell receptor beta chains presented below share a single source sample, sequenced in a study of blood T cells in healthy people across ages. Primed by a sample-barcoded 5' primer and a J-beta primer mix, a second PCR proceeded for 7 to 11 cycles. TCRdb itself ran the 5' RACE reads through MiXCR, one entry per CDR3 protein. The sample gives roughly 1.7 million distinct CDR3 sequences, roughly 30% of which show up once; around 11% is in the top ten. Sequenced material: blood. The origin of the receptors is a young woman in good health.

This clonotype has just a few counts. The genes are TRBV28 and TRBJ2-3; TRBD1 might be the D (5 bases). CDR3 size: 15 residues. Germline V CDR1 and CDR2: MDHEN, SYDVKM. V dropped 8 bases and J dropped 1 base, with 16 bases sitting between them. The DNA for the CDR3 is TGTGCCAGCTCGTATGCAGGGTCCCGCACAGATACGCAGTATTTT. Translating it yields CASSYAGSRTDTQYF.

This chain links TRBV24-1 with TRBJ2-4, with D perhaps TRBD1 (5 bases). Trimming removed 4 bases from V and 8 bases from J, with 11 bases in between. The CDR3 has 13 residues. CDR1 and CDR2 from the germline V gene are KGHDR and SFDVKD. The CDR3, as DNA: TGTGCCACCAGTGAGGGGCCTGCGCACATTCAGTACTTC. This encodes CATSEGPAHIQYF.

This clonotype showed up just a few times. The chain carries TRBV5-1 and TRBJ2-7; no clear D. Germline lookup yields CDR1 SGHRS and CDR2 YFSETQ. CDR3 length: 10 amino acids. V lost 9 bases to trimming and J lost 2 bases, with 6 bases between them. The CDR3 loop is CATPAYEQYF. CDR3 sequence (DNA): TGCGCCACCCCCGCCTACGAGCAGTACTTC.

This clonotype was seen repeatedly, ten times or more. The gene calls are TRBV5-1 and TRBJ2-3; 8 nucleotides agree with TRBD1. J lost 2 bases, V lost 2 bases, and 7 bases had no gene match. The CDR3 sequence is 16 residues long. CDR1 and CDR2 (germline): SGHRS, YFSETQ. The CDR3 DNA follows: TGCGCCAGCAGCTTTTCTGGGACAGGATCCACAGATACGCAGTATTTT. The encoded protein is CASSFSGTGSTDTQYF.

This clonotype was found a few times. The V call is TRBV6-6, the J call TRBJ2-7; maybe TRBD1 (6 bases). The CDR3 has 16 residues. Germline CDR1 is MNHNY and CDR2 is SVGAGI (reference sequence). The germline V and J ends were trimmed by 6 bases and 2 bases, with 20 bases remaining between them. The CDR3 DNA sequence: TGTGCCAGCAGCCTCCAAGACAGGCACCTGCCCTACGAGCAGTACTTC. It translates to CASSLQDRHLPYEQYF.